The rows below give T cell receptor beta chains drawn from one sample of a study of radiation and T cells in renal cell carcinoma. Generated by immunoSEQ multiplex PCR, the TCRdb table keeps only in-frame clones and is missing some. The profile covers 130,000 or so clones, with over 65% appearing a single time and approximately 20% taken by the ten largest. This sample comprised blood, obtained from a patient whose treatment included radiotherapy and nephrectomy. These receptors all come from a woman between 45 and 60 years old with renal cell carcinoma. The CDR3 runs from the conserved cysteine through the conserved F or W. D genes are given only for firm matches. Clone size is stated in some rows and not others, as once, few, many or a class when expanded.

d_call: -
clone_size: few
v_call: TRBV2
j_call: TRBJ2-6
cdr3_aa: CASSRSGANVLTF
cdr3_nt: TGTGCCAGCAGTCGCTCTGGGGCCAACGTCCTGACTTTC

d_call: -
clone_size: few
v_call: TRBV13
j_call: TRBJ2-7
cdr3_aa: CASSPSENYEQYF
cdr3_nt: TGTGCCAGCAGCCCCTCGGAGAACTACGAGCAGTACTTC

d_call: -
clone_size: once
v_call: TRBV6-1
j_call: TRBJ2-7
cdr3_aa: CASSVGGRPYEQYF
cdr3_nt: TGTGCCAGCAGCGTGGGGGGCAGACCCTACGAGCAGTACTTC

d_call: -
clone_size: -
v_call: TRBV7-6
j_call: TRBJ2-5
cdr3_aa: CASSPDDRSKTQYF
cdr3_nt: TGTGCCAGCAGCCCGGATGACAGGTCAAAGACCCAGTACTTC

d_call: -
clone_size: -
v_call: TRBV6-5
j_call: TRBJ2-3
cdr3_aa: CASRSSTDTQYF
cdr3_nt: TGTGCCAGCAGATCTAGCACAGATACGCAGTATTTT

d_call: -
clone_size: -
v_call: TRBV14
j_call: TRBJ1-3
cdr3_aa: CASSQVRNTIYF
cdr3_nt: TGTGCCAGCAGCCAAGTTCGAAACACCATATATTTT

d_call: -
clone_size: once
v_call: TRBV9
j_call: TRBJ2-7
cdr3_aa: CASSVDSYEQYF
cdr3_nt: TGTGCCAGCAGCGTCGACTCCTACGAGCAGTACTTC

d_call: TRBD1
clone_size: -
v_call: TRBV19
j_call: TRBJ1-5
cdr3_aa: CASSIGTRTGGPHF
cdr3_nt: TGTGCCAGTAGTATAGGTACCCGGACAGGGGGCCCGCATTTT

d_call: -
clone_size: -
v_call: TRBV7-2
j_call: TRBJ2-3
cdr3_aa: CASSSGQRVTDTQYF
cdr3_nt: TGTGCCAGCAGCTCCGGACAGCGAGTCACAGATACGCAGTATTTT

d_call: -
clone_size: once
v_call: TRBV5-1
j_call: TRBJ1-4
cdr3_aa: CASSFGTPEKLFF
cdr3_nt: TGCGCCAGCAGCTTCGGGACACCAGAAAAACTGTTTTTT